This TCR beta chain emerged from a study of high-grade serous ovarian cancer treatment subgroups. CDR3 length: 14 amino acids. Germline values: CDR1 MNHNS, CDR2 SASEGT. V gave up 11 bases and J gave up 9 bases, with 23 bases separating them. TCRdb keeps only in-frame clones here, not all; method: immunoSEQ multiplex PCR. The sample records around 9,500 clones, around 85% being singletons. Tumor tissue was taken before any definitive surgery or chemotherapy was given. Note on this clone: Its antigen is not identified.

Whole-study findings and limits: Repertoire similarity ranged about 0.1 to 0.79 between tumors of one patient. Without spatial data, bulk sequencing limits insight into HGSC tumor diversity. Clonal relatedness tracked neoantigen level, and by trend copy number and mutation load.

Sequenced material: tumor tissue. The sequence was collected from a human donor with high-grade serous ovarian cancer. This chain uses TRBV6-1 with TRBJ2-1, with D perhaps matching TRBD2 (6 bases). The CDR3 DNA is TGTGCCGTGACGGGACTTGGGGGTAGGGCTGAGCAGTTCTTC. Translating it yields CAVTGLGGRAEQFF.